The 13 T cell receptor beta chains in this list originate from one sample, sequenced in a study of patients and donors after allogeneic stem cell transplantation. TCRdb reprocessed the RT-PCR reads via MiXCR and lists one record per CDR3 protein. The sample comprises around 150,000 distinct CDR3 sequences, about a third of which are singletons, and 50% rests with the top ten. The specimen was blood, either unsorted or a sorted T cell fraction (not recorded which). All receptors derive from a human donor who was either an allogeneic HSCT recipient or a stem cell or donor lymphocyte infusion donor (not recorded which). It is not recorded whose cells these are; they may come from a transplant donor.

The chain employs TRBV6-5 and TRBJ2-5, with 11 bases fitting TRBD2. Trimming at V came to 6 bases and at J to 4 bases, leaving 7 bases not matched to a gene. The CDR3 sequence is 15 residues long. Germline CDR1 reads MNHEY; CDR2 reads SVGAGI. CDR3 loop: CASSPTSGGRETQYF. CDR3 sequence (DNA): TGTGCCAGCAGCCCCACTAGCGGGGGACGAGAGACCCAGTACTTC.

This clonotype was counted only a few times. CDR3: CSTLGVPSYNEQFF. The CDR3 DNA follows: TGCAGTACCCTCGGGGTTCCCTCCTACAATGAGCAGTTCTTC. The rearrangement joins TRBV20-1 to TRBJ2-1; TRBD2 is a possible D gene (5 bases). The CDR3 runs 14 residues. The germline V gene has CDR1 DFQATT and CDR2 SNEGSKA (reference sequence). V lost 8 bases and J 0 bases, leaving 14 bases between the germline ends.

This clonotype was observed a few times. J is TRBJ1-1 and V is TRBV7-9; 11 bases are shared with TRBD1. Losses at the gene ends were 5 bases for V and 6 bases for J; bases not matched to a gene: 5. In germline, CDR1 is SEHNR, CDR2 FQNEAQ (reference sequence). The CDR3 spans 14 residues. CDR3 sequence: CASSPDRGPSEAFF. CDR3 coding DNA: TGTGCCAGCAGCCCGGACAGGGGGCCCTCTGAAGCTTTCTTT. The variable domain in full, completed from reference TRBV7-9 and TRBJ1-1, reads DTGVSQNPRHKITKRGQNVTFRCDPISEHNRLYWYRQTLGQGPEFLTYFQNEAQLEKSRLLSDRFSAERPKGSFSTLEIQRTEQGDSAMYLCASSPDRGPSEAFFGQGTRLTVV.

The chain joins TRBV20-1 to TRBJ1-2; 8 nucleotides line up with TRBD1. V lost 6 bases, J lost 0 bases, and 3 bases stayed unmatched. The CDR3 length is 13 residues. The germline V gene encodes CDR1 DFQATT and CDR2 SNEGSKA (reference sequence). CDR3 amino acids: CSAPDRANYGYTF. DNA of the CDR3: TGCAGTGCCCCGGACAGGGCTAACTATGGCTACACCTTC.

The chain employs TRBV18 and TRBJ2-4; the D is unclear. The CDR3 sequence is 13 residues long. Trimming took 4 bases from V and 4 from J, leaving 8 bases between them. Germline-derived CDR1 and CDR2 are KGHSH and LQKENI. The CDR3: CASSLAGKNIQYF. The CDR3 DNA follows: TGTGCCAGCTCACTGGCTGGGAAAAACATTCAGTACTTC.

The chain joins TRBV7-2 to TRBJ2-3; D not resolved. The V gene's germline CDR1 is SGHTA and CDR2 FQGNSA. The CDR3 is 11 amino acids. V was shortened by 3 bases and J by 6 bases, with 4 bases between the two germline ends. The CDR3 DNA follows: TGTGCCAGCAGCTTTTTGGATACGCAGTATTTT. Translated, it gives CASSFLDTQYF.

This clonotype was seen only a few times. The chain is built from TRBV29-1 and TRBJ1-2; unclear D gene. The V and J ends lost 3 bases and 8 bases respectively, with 13 bases between them. Germline V CDR1 and CDR2: SQVTM, ANQGSEA. The CDR3 sequence is 12 residues long. The CDR3: CSVERSLTGYTF. CDR3 sequence (DNA): TGCAGCGTTGAGCGGAGCCTTACCGGCTACACCTTC.

This clonotype was seen a few times. V gene TRBV7-9 combines with J gene TRBJ1-1; D gene unclear. The CDR3 has 14 amino acids. Germline V gene sequence: CDR1 SEHNR, CDR2 FQNEAQ (reference sequence). V was cut by 1 base and J by 1 base, with 7 bases left in between. The CDR3 is CASSLESGNTEAFF. The CDR3 bases are TGTGCCAGCAGCTTAGAGTCCGGGAACACTGAAGCTTTCTTT. The whole variable domain, filled in from reference TRBV7-9 and TRBJ1-1, reads DTGVSQNPRHKITKRGQNVTFRCDPISEHNRLYWYRQTLGQGPEFLTYFQNEAQLEKSRLLSDRFSAERPKGSFSTLEIQRTEQGDSAMYLCASSLESGNTEAFFGQGTRLTVV.

V is TRBV9 and J is TRBJ2-1; D uncertain. Trimming took 0 bases from V and 7 from J, leaving 11 bases between them. This CDR3 has 14 amino acids. The V gene's germline CDR1 is SGDLS and CDR2 YYNGEE. The CDR3 region has the DNA TGTGCCAGCAGCGTAGCCTTCCTTGGTAATGAGCAGTTCTTC. Translation: CASSVAFLGNEQFF. Filled out from reference TRBV9 and TRBJ2-1, the complete variable domain reads DSGVTQTPKHLITATGQRVTLRCSPRSGDLSVYWYQQSLDQGLQFLIQYYNGEERAKGNILERFSAQQFPDLHSELNLSSLELGDSALYFCASSVAFLGNEQFFGPGTRLTVL.

Only a few counts were recorded for this clonotype. This chain uses TRBV3-1 with TRBJ2-3; D is uncertain. The germline V and J ends were trimmed by 1 base and 3 bases, with 14 bases remaining between them. Germline CDR1 and CDR2: LGHDT and YNNKEL (reference sequence). CDR3 length equals 16 residues. CDR3 bases: TGTGCCAGCAGCCAAGTCCTGGACGCAATAACAGATACGCAGTATTTT. Translation: CASSQVLDAITDTQYF.

V gene TRBV7-3 combines with J gene TRBJ1-6; D uncertain. Trimming cost V 5 bases and J 10 bases, with 12 bases left between them. The CDR3 consists of 13 residues. CDR1 and CDR2 (germline): SGHTA, FQGTGA. The CDR3 loop is CASSETMWSPLHF. The CDR3 DNA reads as TGTGCCAGCAGCGAGACAATGTGGTCACCCCTCCACTTT.

This clonotype was found a few times. The chain joins TRBV7-8 to TRBJ2-3; possibly TRBD1 for D (6 bases). V lost 2 bases and J 2 bases, leaving 11 bases between the germline ends. This CDR3 is 15 amino acids long. Germline lookup yields CDR1 SGHVS and CDR2 FQNEAQ. For the CDR3, the DNA is TGTGCCAGCAGCTTATACCAGGGGTCCACAGATACGCAGTATTTT. This encodes CASSLYQGSTDTQYF.

This clonotype was observed a handful of times. The J gene is TRBJ1-3, the V gene TRBV6-5, with D hard to call. CDR3 size: 14 residues. Germline-derived CDR1 and CDR2 are MNHEY and SVGAGI. Trimming cost V 4 bases and J 2 bases, with 9 bases left between them. The CDR3, as DNA: TGTGCCAGCAGTTTCCGAGGACCTGGAAACACCATATATTTT. It specifies CASSFRGPGNTIYF.